The 22 T cell receptor beta chains listed next were all sequenced from one sample in a study of patients and donors after allogeneic stem cell transplantation. TCRdb fed the RT-PCR reads into MiXCR, producing one record per CDR3 protein. The sample lists around 160,000 distinct CDR3 sequences, 30% seen once, with roughly 3.2% in the top ten. Sequencing was performed on blood, either unsorted or a sorted T cell fraction (not recorded which). These receptors all come from a human donor who was either an allogeneic HSCT recipient or a stem cell or donor lymphocyte infusion donor (not recorded which). It is not recorded whose cells these are; they may come from a transplant donor.

The chain combines TRBV5-5 with TRBJ2-7, with D possibly matching TRBD1 (6 bases). Per germline, CDR1 SGHKS and CDR2 YYEKEE (reference sequence). The CDR3 has 14 residues. V shed 2 bases and J shed 2 bases, with 11 bases lying between them. The CDR3 DNA reads as TGTGCCAGCAGCTTCCGGGACACTCCCTACGAGCAGTACTTC. It encodes CASSFRDTPYEQYF.

The CDR3 is CAWSFQGSTEAFF. CDR3 in DNA: TGTGCCTGGAGTTTTCAGGGTTCCACTGAAGCTTTCTTT. This chain joins TRBV30 and TRBJ1-1; D possibly corresponds to TRBD1 (5 bases). In germline, CDR1 is GTSNPN, CDR2 SVGIG (reference sequence). The CDR3 runs to 13 residues. V lost 2 bases and J 4 bases, leaving 11 bases between the germline ends.

This clonotype was recorded many times. J is TRBJ2-1 and V is TRBV7-2, with 14 bases aligning to TRBD2. From germline, CDR1 is SGHTA and CDR2 FQGNSA. The CDR3 has 15 residues. The J segment lost 6 bases and the V segment lost 3 bases, leaving 1 base of the junction unmatched. CDR3 nucleotide sequence: TGTGCCAGCAGCTTTGGACTAGCGGGAGGCAATGAGCAGTTCTTC. This gives the protein CASSFGLAGGNEQFF.

The chain joins TRBV7-9 to TRBJ2-1; 7 nucleotides align to TRBD2. Germline CDR1 is SEHNR and CDR2 is FQNEAQ (reference sequence). V lost 0 bases, J lost 7 bases, and 6 bases stayed unmatched. This CDR3 region has 15 residues. The CDR3 protein is CASSLAGGPINEQFF. The CDR3, as DNA: TGTGCCAGCAGCTTAGCGGGAGGGCCGATAAATGAGCAGTTCTTC.

J is TRBJ2-7 and V is TRBV5-1, with 8 bases that match TRBD1. The germline gives CDR1 SGHRS, CDR2 YFSETQ. V was pared by 3 bases and J by 5 bases, with 4 bases of the junction left unmatched. The CDR3 extends over 13 amino acids. The CDR3 DNA reads as TGCGCCAGCAGCTGGACAGGGCGGGACGAGCAGTACTTC. Protein product: CASSWTGRDEQYF.

The chain has TRBV11-2 and TRBJ2-1, with 7 bases aligning to TRBD2. J was trimmed by 6 bases and V by 4 bases; bases with no gene match: 9. This CDR3 comprises 15 residues. Germline CDR1 SGHAT, CDR2 FQNNGV. CDR3 region: CASSWGGDNPNEQFF. In nucleotides, the CDR3 is TGTGCCAGCAGCTGGGGAGGGGATAACCCCAATGAGCAGTTCTTC.

This clonotype was counted once. The V and J genes are TRBV19 and TRBJ2-7; D may be TRBD2 (6 bases). The V gene lost 10 bases and the J gene lost 4 bases, with 17 bases spanning the gap. The CDR3 length is 13 residues. Germline V gene lookup returns CDR1 LNHDA and CDR2 SQIVND (reference sequence). This chain's CDR3 is CATRPGLLYEQYF. DNA for the CDR3: TGTGCCACCAGGCCGGGACTTCTATACGAGCAGTACTTC.

This clonotype was seen more than once but under ten times. The V call is TRBV15, the J call TRBJ2-3; D remains ambiguous. CDR3 size: 11 residues. The V and J ends lost 8 bases and 5 bases respectively, with 8 bases between them. Germline assignment: CDR1 LNHNV and CDR2 YYDKDF (reference sequence). The CDR3 sequence: CATLGLDTQYF. In DNA form, the CDR3 reads TGTGCCACCCTCGGGCTAGATACGCAGTATTTT.

The genes are TRBV5-1 and TRBJ2-2; TRBD1 matches at 7 bases. The CDR3 is 14 amino acids. Trimming cost V 1 base and J 5 bases; bases outside gene matches: 2. CDR1 is SGHRS and CDR2 is YFSETQ in the germline V gene. The CDR3 DNA reads TGCGCCAGCAGCTTGTTCAGGGGGACCGGGGAGCTGTTTTTT. It is translated as CASSLFRGTGELFF.

The CDR3 coding sequence is TGTGCCAGCAGCTCCACAGGGATTAGCAATCAGCCCCAGCATTTT. Translated, it gives CASSSTGISNQPQHF. This chain links TRBV7-2 with TRBJ1-5; D perhaps matches TRBD1 (6 bases). The CDR3 runs to 15 residues. Germline lookup yields CDR1 SGHTA and CDR2 FQGNSA. The V end lost 4 bases, the J end lost 0 bases, and 10 bases lay between the germline ends.

The gene calls are TRBV28 and TRBJ2-7, with D perhaps being TRBD1 or TRBD2 (5 bases each). This CDR3 contains 14 residues. Germline V gene sequence: CDR1 MDHEN, CDR2 SYDVKM. Trimming took off 7 bases at V and 2 bases at J, with 15 bases between the two ends. The CDR3 spells CASTLGDRTYEQYF. In DNA, the CDR3 is TGTGCCAGCACCCTGGGGGACCGAACCTACGAGCAGTACTTC.

The chain recombines TRBV27 with TRBJ1-1; D call uncertain. CDR1 is MNHEY, CDR2 SMNVEV, per germline (reference sequence). The CDR3 runs to 13 residues. V was shortened by 3 bases and J by 5 bases, with 10 bases between the two germline ends. CDR3 residues: CASSFHRGTEAFF. DNA for the CDR3: TGTGCCAGCAGTTTCCATAGAGGAACTGAAGCTTTCTTT.

The rearrangement links TRBV6-5 to TRBJ2-7; weak D call: TRBD1 (5 bases). In germline, CDR1 is MNHEY, CDR2 SVGAGI. The CDR3 totals 15 residues. V was trimmed by 0 bases and J by 6 bases, leaving 15 bases between them. The CDR3 nucleotides read TGTGCCAGCAGTTACTCGACAGAGCCGAGTAGCGAGCAGTACTTC. Its protein product is CASSYSTEPSSEQYF.

The chain is built from TRBV6-2 or TRBV6-3 and TRBJ2-5, with D perhaps assigned TRBD1 or TRBD2 (5 bases each). Between the trimmed V and J ends, which lost 2 bases and 4 bases, there was a span of 14 bases. The CDR3 totals 15 residues. The V gene's germline CDR1 is MNHEY and CDR2 SVGEGT. CDR3 residues: CASSYVGTPLETQYF. The CDR3, as DNA: TGTGCCAGCAGTTACGTCGGGACCCCTCTAGAGACCCAGTACTTC.

The V call is TRBV4-1, the J call TRBJ1-5; D may be TRBD1 (6 bases). The germline V gene encodes CDR1 MGHRA and CDR2 YSYEKL. V was trimmed by 1 base and J by 6 bases, leaving 10 bases between them. CDR3 size: 14 residues. CDR3 nucleotide sequence: TGCGCCAGCAGCCAAGGGGGGGGGCCTCAGCCCCAGCATTTT. Its translation is CASSQGGGPQPQHF.

The rearrangement joins TRBV7-2 to TRBJ2-3, with 14 bases fitting TRBD2. This CDR3 region has 16 residues. Germline V lookup: CDR1 SGHTA, CDR2 FQGNSA. With V trimmed by 7 bases and J by 8 bases, 11 bases remained unmatched. The CDR3 spells CASTQAGLAGVSTQYF. For the CDR3, the DNA is TGTGCCAGCACCCAGGCGGGACTAGCGGGAGTTTCTACGCAGTATTTT.

The rearrangement links TRBV18 to TRBJ2-1, with 14 nucleotides matching TRBD2. Germline V gene lookup returns CDR1 KGHSH and CDR2 LQKENI. The CDR3 consists of 16 residues. Germline trimming cut 0 bases from V and 7 bases from J; bases unmatched to any gene: 2. This CDR3 is CASSPPGTSGSNEQFF. CDR3 nucleotides: TGTGCCAGCTCACCACCCGGGACTAGCGGGAGTAATGAGCAGTTCTTC.

The CDR3: CASSFGLAGLSRQYF. Written as DNA, the CDR3 is TGTGCCAGCAGTTTTGGGCTAGCGGGACTGAGTAGGCAGTACTTC. This chain links TRBV27 with TRBJ2-7, with TRBD2 identical over 9 bases. V lost 3 bases, J lost 9 bases, and 12 bases stayed unmatched. Germline assignment: CDR1 MNHEY and CDR2 SMNVEV (reference sequence). This CDR3 is built from 15 residues.

This chain joins TRBV10-3 and TRBJ2-5, with 9 bases that match TRBD2. The CDR3 consists of 18 residues. Germline CDR1 reads ENHRY; CDR2 reads SYGVKD. The V gene end was trimmed by 2 bases and the J gene end by 0 bases; junction bases not matched to a gene: 10. The CDR3 region is CAISEPWAPSGDQETQYF. The CDR3 nucleotides are TGTGCCATCAGTGAGCCCTGGGCGCCTAGCGGGGACCAAGAGACCCAGTACTTC.

About this clonotype: Compared with germline, one end of the junction differs, possibly owing to a read error. V is TRBV7-2 and J is TRBJ2-3; TRBD2 agrees at 8 bases. The CDR3 runs 14 residues. Looked up from germline, CDR1 is SGHTA and CDR2 is FQGNSA. Here the CDR3 reads CASSLDSGDYTHYF. The DNA of the CDR3 is TGTGCCAGCAGCTTAGATAGCGGGGACTATACGCATTATTTT. Drawing the rest from reference TRBV7-2 and TRBJ2-3, the complete variable domain is GAGVSQSPSNKVTEKGKDVELRCDPISGHTALYWYRQSLGQGLEFLIYFQGNSAPDKSGLPSDRFSAERTGGSVSTLTIQRTQQEDSAVYLCASSLDSGDYTHYFGPGTRLTVL.

The genes are TRBV4-2 and TRBJ2-5, with a weak D call TRBD1 (5 bases). This CDR3 is 15 amino acids long. The V gene's germline CDR1 is LGHNA and CDR2 YNFKEQ. Trimming removed 0 bases at V and 2 bases at J, with 10 bases between. The DNA of the CDR3 is TGTGCCAGCAGCCAAGATGGCGCAGGGCAAGAGACCCAGTACTTC. This gives the protein CASSQDGAGQETQYF.

This clonotype was counted only a few times. The chain couples TRBV4-3 to TRBJ2-2; 7 bases agree with TRBD1. The trim removed 0 bases at V and 1 base at J, leaving 2 bases unmatched. The CDR3 is made up of 16 amino acids. The germline V gene encodes CDR1 LGHNA and CDR2 YSLEER. The CDR3 DNA sequence: TGCGCCAGCAGCCAAGAGCCAGGGGGGAACACCGGGGAGCTGTTTTTT. Translated, it gives CASSQEPGGNTGELFF.